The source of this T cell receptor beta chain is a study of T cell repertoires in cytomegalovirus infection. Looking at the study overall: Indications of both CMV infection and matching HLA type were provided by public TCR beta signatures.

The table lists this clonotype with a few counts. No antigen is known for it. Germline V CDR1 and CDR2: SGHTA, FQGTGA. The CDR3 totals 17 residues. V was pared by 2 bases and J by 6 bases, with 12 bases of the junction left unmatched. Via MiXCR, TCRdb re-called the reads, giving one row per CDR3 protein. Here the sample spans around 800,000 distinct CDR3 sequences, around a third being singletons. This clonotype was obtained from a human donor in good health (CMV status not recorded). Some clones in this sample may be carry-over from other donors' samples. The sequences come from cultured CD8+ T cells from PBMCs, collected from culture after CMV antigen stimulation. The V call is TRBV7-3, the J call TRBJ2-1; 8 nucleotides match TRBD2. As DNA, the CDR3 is TGTGCCAGCAGCTTATTTAATAGCGGGGCCGACATCAATGAGCAGTTCTTC. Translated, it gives CASSLFNSGADINEQFF.